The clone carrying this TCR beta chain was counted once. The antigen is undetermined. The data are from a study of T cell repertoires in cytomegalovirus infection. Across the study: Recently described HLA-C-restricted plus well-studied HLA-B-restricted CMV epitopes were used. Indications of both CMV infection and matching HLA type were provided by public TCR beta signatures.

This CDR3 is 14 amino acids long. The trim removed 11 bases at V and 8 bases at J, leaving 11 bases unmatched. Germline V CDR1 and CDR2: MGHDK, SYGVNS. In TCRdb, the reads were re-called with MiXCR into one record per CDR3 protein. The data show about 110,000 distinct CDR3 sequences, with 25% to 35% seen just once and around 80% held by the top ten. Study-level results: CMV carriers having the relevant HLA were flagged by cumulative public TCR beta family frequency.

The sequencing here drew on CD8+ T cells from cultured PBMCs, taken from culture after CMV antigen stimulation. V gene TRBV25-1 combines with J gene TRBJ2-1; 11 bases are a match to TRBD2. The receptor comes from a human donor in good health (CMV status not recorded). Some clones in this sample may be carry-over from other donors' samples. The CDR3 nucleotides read TGTGCCTCCTTAGGGCTAGCGGGGGGCCATGAGCAGTTCTTC. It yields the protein CASLGLAGGHEQFF.